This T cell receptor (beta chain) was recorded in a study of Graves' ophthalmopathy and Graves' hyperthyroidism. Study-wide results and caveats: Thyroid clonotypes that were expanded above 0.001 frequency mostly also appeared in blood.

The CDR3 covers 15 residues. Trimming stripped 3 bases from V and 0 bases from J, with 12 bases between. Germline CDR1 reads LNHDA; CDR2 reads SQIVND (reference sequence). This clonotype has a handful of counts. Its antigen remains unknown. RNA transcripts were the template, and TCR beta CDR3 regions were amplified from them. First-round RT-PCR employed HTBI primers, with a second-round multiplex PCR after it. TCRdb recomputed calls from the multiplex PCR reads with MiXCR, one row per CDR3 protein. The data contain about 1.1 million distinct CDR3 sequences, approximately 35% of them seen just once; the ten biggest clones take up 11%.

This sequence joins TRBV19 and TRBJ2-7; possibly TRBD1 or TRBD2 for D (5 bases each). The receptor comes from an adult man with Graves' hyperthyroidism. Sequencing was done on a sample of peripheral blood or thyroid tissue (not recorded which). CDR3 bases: TGTGCCAGTAGTATCCGTCCAGGGAGCTCCTACGAGCAGTACTTC. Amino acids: CASSIRPGSSYEQYF.